Below are 2 T cell receptor beta chains sequenced from a single sample in a study of shared clonotypes between healthy human individuals. The method was immunoSEQ multiplex PCR; TCRdb's version includes in-frame clones alone and lacks a portion of them. The table has some 2,500,000 clones, less than 95% seen once. Material: naive CD4+ T cells from PBMCs. Subset denoted: CD45RA+ positively selected. These receptors were obtained from a man in his late teens or twenties in good health. Some clones in this sample may be carry-over from other donors' samples.

The chain combines TRBV28 with TRBJ2-3; TRBD2 matches 12 bases. The CDR3 runs to 17 residues. Germline V gives CDR1 MDHEN, CDR2 SYDVKM. The trim removed 6 bases at V and 0 bases at J, leaving 7 bases unmatched. The CDR3 nucleotides are TGTGCCAGCAGCAAGGGACTAGCGGGCCCGAGCACAGATACGCAGTATTTT. Its protein is CASSKGLAGPSTDTQYF.

This chain joins TRBV11-2 and TRBJ2-1, with TRBD1 as a possible D gene (6 bases). Germline values: CDR1 SGHAT, CDR2 FQNNGV. This CDR3 has 15 residues. V was pared by 8 bases and J by 1 base, with 15 bases between. CDR3 protein: CASGPRGGSYNEQFF. CDR3 coding DNA: TGTGCCAGCGGGCCTAGAGGGGGATCCTACAATGAGCAGTTCTTC.